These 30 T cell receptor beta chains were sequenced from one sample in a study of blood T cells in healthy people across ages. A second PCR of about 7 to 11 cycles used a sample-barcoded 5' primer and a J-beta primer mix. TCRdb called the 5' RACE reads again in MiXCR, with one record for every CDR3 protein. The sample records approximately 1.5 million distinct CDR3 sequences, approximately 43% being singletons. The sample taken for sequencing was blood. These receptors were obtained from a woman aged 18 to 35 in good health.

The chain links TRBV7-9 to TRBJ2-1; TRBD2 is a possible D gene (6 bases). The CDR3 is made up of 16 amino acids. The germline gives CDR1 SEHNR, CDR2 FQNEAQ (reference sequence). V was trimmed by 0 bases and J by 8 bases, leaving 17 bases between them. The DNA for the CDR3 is TGTGCCAGCAGCTTAGCCCCTAGCGCTCCTTCGGATGAGCAGTTCTTC. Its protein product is CASSLAPSAPSDEQFF.

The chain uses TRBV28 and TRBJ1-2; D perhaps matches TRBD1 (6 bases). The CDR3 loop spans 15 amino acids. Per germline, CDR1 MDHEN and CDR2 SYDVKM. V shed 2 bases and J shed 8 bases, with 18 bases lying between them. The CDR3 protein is CASSLGGPGLRGYTF. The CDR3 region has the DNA TGTGCCAGCAGTTTAGGGGGCCCAGGTTTGAGAGGCTACACCTTC.

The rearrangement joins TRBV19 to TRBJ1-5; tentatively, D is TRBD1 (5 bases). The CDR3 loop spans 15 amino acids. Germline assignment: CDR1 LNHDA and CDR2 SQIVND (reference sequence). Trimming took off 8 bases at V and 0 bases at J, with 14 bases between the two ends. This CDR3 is CASRTAGLSNQPQHF. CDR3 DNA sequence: TGTGCCAGTCGCACGGCGGGGCTTAGCAATCAGCCCCAGCATTTT.

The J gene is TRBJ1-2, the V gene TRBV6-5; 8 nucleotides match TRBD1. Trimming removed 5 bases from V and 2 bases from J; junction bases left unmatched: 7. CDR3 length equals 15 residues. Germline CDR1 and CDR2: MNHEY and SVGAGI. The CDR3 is CASSPRGPVNYGYTF. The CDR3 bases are TGTGCCAGCAGTCCCAGGGGGCCAGTGAACTATGGCTACACCTTC.

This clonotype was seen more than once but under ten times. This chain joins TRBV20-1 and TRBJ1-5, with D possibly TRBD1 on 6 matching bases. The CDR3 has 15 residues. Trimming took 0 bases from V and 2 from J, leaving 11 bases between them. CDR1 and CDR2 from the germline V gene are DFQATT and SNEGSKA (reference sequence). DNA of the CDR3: TGCAGTGCTAGAGATCCTAGGGGGGGCAATCAGCCCCAGCATTTT. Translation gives CSARDPRGGNQPQHF.

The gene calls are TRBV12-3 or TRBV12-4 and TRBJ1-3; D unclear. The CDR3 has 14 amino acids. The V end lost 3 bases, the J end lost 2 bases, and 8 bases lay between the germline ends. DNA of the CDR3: TGTGCCAGCAGTTTCGGCGGGACTGGAAACACCATATATTTT. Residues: CASSFGGTGNTIYF.

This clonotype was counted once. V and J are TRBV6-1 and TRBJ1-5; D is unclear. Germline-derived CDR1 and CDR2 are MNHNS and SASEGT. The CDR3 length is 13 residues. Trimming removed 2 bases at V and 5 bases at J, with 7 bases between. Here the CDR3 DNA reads TGTGCCAGCAGTGAACACGGTTATCAGCCCCAGCATTTT. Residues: CASSEHGYQPQHF.

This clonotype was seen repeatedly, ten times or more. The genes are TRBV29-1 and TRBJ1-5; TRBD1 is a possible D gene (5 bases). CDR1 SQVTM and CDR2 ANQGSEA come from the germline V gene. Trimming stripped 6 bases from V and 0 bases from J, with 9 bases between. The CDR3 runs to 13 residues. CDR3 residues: CSVRDGSNQPQHF. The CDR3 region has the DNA TGCAGCGTCCGGGACGGTAGCAATCAGCCCCAGCATTTT.

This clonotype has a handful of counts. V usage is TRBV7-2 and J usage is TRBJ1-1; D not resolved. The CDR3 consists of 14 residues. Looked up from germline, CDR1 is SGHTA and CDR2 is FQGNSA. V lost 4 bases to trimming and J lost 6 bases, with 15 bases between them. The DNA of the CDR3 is TGTGCCAGCAGCTCTTTAGTACGATCGTCTGAAGCTTTCTTT. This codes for CASSSLVRSSEAFF.

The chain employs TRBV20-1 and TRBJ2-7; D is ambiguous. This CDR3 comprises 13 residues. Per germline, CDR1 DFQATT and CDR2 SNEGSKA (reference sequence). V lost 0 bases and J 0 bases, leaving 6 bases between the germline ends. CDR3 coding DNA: TGCAGTGCTAGAGATCCTAGCTCCTACGAGCAGTACTTC. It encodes CSARDPSSYEQYF.

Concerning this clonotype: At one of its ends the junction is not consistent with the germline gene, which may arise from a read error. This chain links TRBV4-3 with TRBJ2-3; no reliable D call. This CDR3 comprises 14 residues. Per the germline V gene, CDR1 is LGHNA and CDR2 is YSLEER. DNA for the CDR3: TGCGCTAGCAGCCAGGTAGAAGGACCAGATACGCAGTATTTT. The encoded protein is CASSQVEGPDTQYF.

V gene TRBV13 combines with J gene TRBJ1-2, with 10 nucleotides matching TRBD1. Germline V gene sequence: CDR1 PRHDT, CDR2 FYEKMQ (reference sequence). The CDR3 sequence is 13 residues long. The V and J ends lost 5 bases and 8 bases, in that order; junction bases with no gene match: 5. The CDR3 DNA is TGTGCCAGCAGCCCGCTGACAGGGGGCGGCTACACCTTC. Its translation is CASSPLTGGGYTF.

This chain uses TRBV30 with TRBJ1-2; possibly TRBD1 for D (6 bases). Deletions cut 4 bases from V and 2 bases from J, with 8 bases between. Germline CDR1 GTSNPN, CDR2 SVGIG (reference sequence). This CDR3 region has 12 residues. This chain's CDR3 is CAWTRGNYGYTF. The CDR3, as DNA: TGTGCCTGGACTAGGGGGAACTATGGCTACACCTTC.

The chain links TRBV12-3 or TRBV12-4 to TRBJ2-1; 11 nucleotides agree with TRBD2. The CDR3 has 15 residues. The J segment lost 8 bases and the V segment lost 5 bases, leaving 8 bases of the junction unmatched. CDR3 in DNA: TGTGCCAGCAGTCCAGGGACTAGCGGCAACCATGAGCAGTTCTTC. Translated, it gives CASSPGTSGNHEQFF.

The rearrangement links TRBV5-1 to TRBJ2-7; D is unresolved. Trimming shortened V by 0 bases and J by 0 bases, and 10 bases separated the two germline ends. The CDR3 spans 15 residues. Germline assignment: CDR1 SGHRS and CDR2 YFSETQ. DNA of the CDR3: TGCGCCAGCAGCTTGGGGGAAGTCAGCTCCTACGAGCAGTACTTC. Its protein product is CASSLGEVSSYEQYF.

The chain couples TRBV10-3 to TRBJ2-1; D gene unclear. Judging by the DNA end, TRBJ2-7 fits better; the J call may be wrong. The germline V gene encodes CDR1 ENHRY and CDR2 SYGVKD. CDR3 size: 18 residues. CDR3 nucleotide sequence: TGTGCCATCAGTGACACCCATAAAGCCGTGAGCTCCTACAATGAGCAGTACTTC. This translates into CAISDTHKAVSSYNEQYF.

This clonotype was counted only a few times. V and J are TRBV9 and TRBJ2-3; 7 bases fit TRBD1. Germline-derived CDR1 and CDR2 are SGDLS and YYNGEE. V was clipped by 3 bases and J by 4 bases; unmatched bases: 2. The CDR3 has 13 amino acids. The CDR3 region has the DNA TGTGCCAGCAGCGCCACAGGGGCAGATACGCAGTATTTT. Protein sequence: CASSATGADTQYF.

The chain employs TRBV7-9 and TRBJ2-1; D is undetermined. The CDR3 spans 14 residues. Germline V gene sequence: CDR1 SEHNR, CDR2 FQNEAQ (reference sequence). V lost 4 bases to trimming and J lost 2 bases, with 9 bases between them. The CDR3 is CASSSWAAYNEQFF. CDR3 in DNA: TGTGCCAGCAGCTCTTGGGCCGCCTACAATGAGCAGTTCTTC.

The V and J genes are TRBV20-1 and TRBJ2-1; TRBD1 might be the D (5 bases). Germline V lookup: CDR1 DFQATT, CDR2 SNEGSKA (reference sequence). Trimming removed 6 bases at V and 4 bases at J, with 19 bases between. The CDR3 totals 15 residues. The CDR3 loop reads CSAQQQDGLYNEQFF. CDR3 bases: TGCAGTGCGCAACAACAGGACGGTTTGTACAATGAGCAGTTCTTC.

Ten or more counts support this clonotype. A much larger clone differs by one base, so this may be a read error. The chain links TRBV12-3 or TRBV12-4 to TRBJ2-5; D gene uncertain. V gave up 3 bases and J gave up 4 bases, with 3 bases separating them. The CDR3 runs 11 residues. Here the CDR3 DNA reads TGTGCCAGCAGTTTCCCAGAGACCCAGTACTTC. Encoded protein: CASSFPETQYF.

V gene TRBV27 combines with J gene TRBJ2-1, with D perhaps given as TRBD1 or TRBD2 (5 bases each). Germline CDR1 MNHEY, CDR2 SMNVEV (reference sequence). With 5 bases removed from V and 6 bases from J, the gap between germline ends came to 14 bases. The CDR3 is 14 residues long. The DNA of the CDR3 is TGTGCCAGCAGTGGTAGTGGGGGTCCCAATGAGCAGTTCTTC. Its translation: CASSGSGGPNEQFF.

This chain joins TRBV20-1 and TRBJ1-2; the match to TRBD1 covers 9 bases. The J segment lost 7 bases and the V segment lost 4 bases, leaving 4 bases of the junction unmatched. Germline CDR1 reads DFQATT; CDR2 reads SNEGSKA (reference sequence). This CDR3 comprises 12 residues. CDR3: CSATRTGAGYTF. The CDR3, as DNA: TGCAGTGCTACCCGGACAGGGGCTGGCTACACCTTC.

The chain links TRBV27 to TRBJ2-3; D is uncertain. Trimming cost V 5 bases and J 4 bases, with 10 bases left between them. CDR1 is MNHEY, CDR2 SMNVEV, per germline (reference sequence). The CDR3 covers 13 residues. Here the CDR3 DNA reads TGTGCCAGCAGTCTGGGCTGGCCAGATACGCAGTATTTT. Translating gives CASSLGWPDTQYF.

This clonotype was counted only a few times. The DNA of the CDR3 is TGCAGTGCTAGCCCCACTAGCGGGAGGGCCCTTGAGCAGTTCTTC. This translates into CSASPTSGRALEQFF. This chain links TRBV20-1 with TRBJ2-1, with 13 bases aligning to TRBD2. The CDR3 is made up of 15 amino acids. Germline-derived CDR1 and CDR2 are DFQATT and SNEGSKA (reference sequence). V shed 3 bases, J shed 9 bases, and the junction held 8 bases outside the gene matches.

CDR3 residues: CSARGPGLRSTDTQYF. DNA of the CDR3: TGCAGTGCTAGAGGTCCAGGACTCAGAAGCACAGATACGCAGTATTTT. The genes are TRBV20-1 and TRBJ2-3; tentative D call: TRBD2 (5 bases). Germline CDR1 reads DFQATT; CDR2 reads SNEGSKA (reference sequence). The V end lost 1 base, the J end lost 0 bases, and 14 bases lay between the germline ends. The CDR3 consists of 16 residues.

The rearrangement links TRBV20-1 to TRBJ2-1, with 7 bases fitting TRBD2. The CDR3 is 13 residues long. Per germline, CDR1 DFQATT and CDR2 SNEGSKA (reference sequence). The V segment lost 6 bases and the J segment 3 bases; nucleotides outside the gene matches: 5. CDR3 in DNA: TGCAGTGCCAGGACTAGAGGCTACAATGAGCAGTTCTTC. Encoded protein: CSARTRGYNEQFF.

Here the CDR3 DNA reads TGCGCCAGCAGCCTGACAGGGGGGGAGGACACTGAAGCTTTCTTT. This translates into CASSLTGGEDTEAFF. The rearrangement joins TRBV5-1 to TRBJ1-1; 9 nucleotides agree with TRBD1. Germline CDR1 reads SGHRS; CDR2 reads YFSETQ. The ends lost 4 bases at V and 3 bases at J; junction bases unmatched: 7. This CDR3 has 15 residues.

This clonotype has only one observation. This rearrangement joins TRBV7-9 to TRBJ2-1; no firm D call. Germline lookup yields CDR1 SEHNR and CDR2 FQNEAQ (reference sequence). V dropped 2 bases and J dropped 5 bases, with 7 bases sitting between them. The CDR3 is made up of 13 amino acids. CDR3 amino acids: CASSLFWDNEQFF. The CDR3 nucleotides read TGTGCCAGCAGCTTATTCTGGGACAATGAGCAGTTCTTC.

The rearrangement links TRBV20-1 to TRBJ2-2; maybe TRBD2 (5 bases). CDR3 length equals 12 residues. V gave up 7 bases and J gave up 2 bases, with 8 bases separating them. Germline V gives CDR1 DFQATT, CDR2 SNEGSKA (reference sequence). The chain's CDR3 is CSGRENTGELFF. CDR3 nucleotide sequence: TGCAGTGGACGGGAAAACACCGGGGAGCTGTTTTTT.

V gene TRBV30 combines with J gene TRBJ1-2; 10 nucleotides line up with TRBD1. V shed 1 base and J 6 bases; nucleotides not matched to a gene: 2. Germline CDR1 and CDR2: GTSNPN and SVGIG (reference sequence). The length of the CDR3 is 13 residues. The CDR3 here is CAWSGGTGDGYTF. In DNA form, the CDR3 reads TGTGCCTGGAGTGGCGGGACAGGGGATGGCTACACCTTC. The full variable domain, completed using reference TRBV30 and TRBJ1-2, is SQTIHQWPATLVQPVGSPLSLECTVEGTSNPNLYWYRQAAGRGLQLLFYSVGIGQISSEVPQNLSASRPQDRQFILSSKKLLLSDSGFYLCAWSGGTGDGYTFGSGTRLTVV.